Listed below are T cell receptor beta chains from one sample, sequenced in a study of shared clonotypes between healthy human individuals. Profiled with immunoSEQ multiplex PCR; TCRdb holds only in-frame clones, not every one. This table holds 2 million to 3 million clones, 93% found once. Sequenced: naive CD4+ T cells from PBMCs. The source is a man aged 18 to 35 in good health. Some clones in this sample may be carry-over from other donors' samples. CDR3s include the opening cysteine and the closing phenylalanine or tryptophan. The D gene is left open where the match is weak. For some rows the clone size is stated as once, few or many, or as a class when expanded; others skip it.

j_call,clone_size,v_call,d_call,cdr3_nt,cdr3_aa
TRBJ1-2,-,TRBV6-9,TRBD1,TGTGCCATGCCGCGGGAGACAGGGTTTTATGGCTACACCTTC,CAMPRETGFYGYTF
TRBJ2-7,-,TRBV5-1,-,TGCGCCAGCAGCTTGCGGGTTCTTGGGGGCTCCTACGAGCAGTACTTC,CASSLRVLGGSYEQYF
TRBJ2-2,-,TRBV30,-,TGTGCCTGGAGTCGGTTCTCGATGGGGGAGCTGTTTTTT,CAWSRFSMGELFF
TRBJ2-3,-,TRBV2,-,TGTGCCAGCAGTGAAGATGTTAGCACAGATACGCAGTATTTT,CASSEDVSTDTQYF
TRBJ2-7,once,TRBV27,TRBD1,TGTGCCAGCAGTTTCGTCCCGGGACAGGGGGGGCAGTACTTC,CASSFVPGQGGQYF
TRBJ2-7,-,TRBV5-1,TRBD2,TGCGCCAGCAGCTTGGGTGGTAGCGGGGCCTACGAGCAGTACTTC,CASSLGGSGAYEQYF
TRBJ2-7,-,TRBV27,-,TGTGCCAGCAGTGGGGCCCCGATCGGGGCCCACGAGCAGTACTTC,CASSGAPIGAHEQYF
TRBJ2-3,-,TRBV5-1,TRBD2,TGCGCCAGCAGCCCTGGACTAGTCTCCGATACGCAGTATTTT,CASSPGLVSDTQYF
TRBJ2-7,-,TRBV5-1,-,TGCGCCAGCAGCGCGGGACATTTTACCTACGAGCAGTACTTC,CASSAGHFTYEQYF
TRBJ2-3,-,TRBV9,TRBD1,TGTGCCAGCAGCGTAGGACAGGGGGCAGATACGCAGTATTTT,CASSVGQGADTQYF
TRBJ2-7,-,TRBV7-3,TRBD1,TGTGCCAGCAGCTTGTATTACAGGGGGCGCAGGCTCTACGAGCAGTACTTC,CASSLYYRGRRLYEQYF